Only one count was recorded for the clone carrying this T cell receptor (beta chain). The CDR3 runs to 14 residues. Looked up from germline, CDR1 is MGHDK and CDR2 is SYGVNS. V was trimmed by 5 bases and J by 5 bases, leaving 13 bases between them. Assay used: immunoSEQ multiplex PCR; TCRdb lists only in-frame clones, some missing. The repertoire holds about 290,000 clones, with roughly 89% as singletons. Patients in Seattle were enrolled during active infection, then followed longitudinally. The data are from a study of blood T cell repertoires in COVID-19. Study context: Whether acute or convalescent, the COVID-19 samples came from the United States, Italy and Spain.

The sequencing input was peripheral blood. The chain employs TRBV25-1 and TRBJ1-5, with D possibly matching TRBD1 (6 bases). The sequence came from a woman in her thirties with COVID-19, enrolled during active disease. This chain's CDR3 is CASSMGATDQPQHF. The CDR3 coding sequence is TGTGCCAGCAGTATGGGGGCGACGGATCAGCCCCAGCATTTT.